This T cell receptor beta chain is from a study of post-analysis software for immune sequencing data. Overall study: As for disease course, relapsing-remitting, secondary progressive and progressive-relapsing multiple sclerosis were all included. General observations from the study: A significant reduction in normalized Chao1 diversity was observed in multiple sclerosis patients versus controls. A few TRBV segments were significantly more frequent in patients than in controls. TRBV5-6, TRBV5-1 and TRBV20-1 were among these segments.

As regards this clonotype: The antigen is not known.

Incorporated into the TCR beta cDNA libraries were unique molecular identifiers, which served to reduce PCR and sequencing biases. Each batch of roughly 0.9 to 11 million T cells produced a few hundred thousand cDNA molecules. TCRdb independently ran MiXCR on the PCR reads; one entry per CDR3 protein. The data show 450,000 to 700,000 distinct CDR3 sequences, roughly 45% seen once. The germline V gene encodes CDR1 DFQATT and CDR2 SNEGSKA (reference sequence). The V end was cut by 1 base, the J end by 0 bases, with 12 bases between. CDR3 size: 15 residues. The chain uses TRBV20-1 and TRBJ1-1; D uncertain. Source material: blood. This clonotype originated in a girl aged 5 to 17 with multiple sclerosis. CDR3 in amino acids: CSARAGQAMNTEAFF. CDR3 nucleotide sequence: TGCAGTGCTAGAGCAGGCCAGGCGATGAACACTGAAGCTTTCTTT.